Described below is a single TCR beta chain sequence and its context. This specimen belongs to a study of blood T cell repertoires in COVID-19. This CDR3 is built from 16 residues. CDR1 and CDR2 (germline): SNHLY, FYNNEI. V was clipped by 6 bases and J by 4 bases, with 19 bases between them. TCRdb's copy holds only in-frame clones and misses some; the assay was immunoSEQ multiplex PCR. The table has about 140,000 clones, about four fifths seen once; the top ten hold around 4.8%. The receptor was derived from a human donor in a cohort sampled during active COVID-19. V and J are TRBV2 and TRBJ1-5; D unclear. Sequenced material: peripheral blood. The CDR3 loop reads CASSLPGGEGNQPQHF. The CDR3 region has the DNA TGTGCCAGCAGCCTACCAGGTGGGGAGGGAAATCAGCCCCAGCATTTT.